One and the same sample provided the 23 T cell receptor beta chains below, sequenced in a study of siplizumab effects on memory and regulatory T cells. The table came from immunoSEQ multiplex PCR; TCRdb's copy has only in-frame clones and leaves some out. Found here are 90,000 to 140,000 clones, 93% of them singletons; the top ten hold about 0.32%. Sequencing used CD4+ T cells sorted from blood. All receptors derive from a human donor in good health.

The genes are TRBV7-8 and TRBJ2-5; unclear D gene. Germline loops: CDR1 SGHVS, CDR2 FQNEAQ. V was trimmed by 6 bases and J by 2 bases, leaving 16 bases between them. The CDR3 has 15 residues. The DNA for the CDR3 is TGTGCCAGCAGAAAAAGCCCCATCCGACAAGAGACCCAGTACTTC. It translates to CASRKSPIRQETQYF.

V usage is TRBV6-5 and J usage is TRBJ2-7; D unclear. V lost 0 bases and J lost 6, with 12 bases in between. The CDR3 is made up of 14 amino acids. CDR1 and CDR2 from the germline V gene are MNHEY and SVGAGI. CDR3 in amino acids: CASSYSMVPGEQYF. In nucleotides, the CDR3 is TGTGCCAGCAGTTACTCGATGGTCCCGGGCGAGCAGTACTTC.

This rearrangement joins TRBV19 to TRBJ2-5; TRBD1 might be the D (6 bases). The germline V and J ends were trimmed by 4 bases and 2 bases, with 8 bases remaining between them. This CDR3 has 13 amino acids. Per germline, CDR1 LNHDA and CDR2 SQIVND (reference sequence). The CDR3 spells CASSTTGQETQYF. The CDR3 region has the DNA TGTGCCAGTAGTACGACAGGACAAGAGACCCAGTACTTC. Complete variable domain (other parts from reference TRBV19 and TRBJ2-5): DGGITQSPKYLFRKEGQNVTLSCEQNLNHDAMYWYRQDPGQGLRLIYYSQIVNDFQKGDIAEGYSVSREKKESFPLTVTSAQKNPTAFYLCASSTTGQETQYFGPGTRLLVL.

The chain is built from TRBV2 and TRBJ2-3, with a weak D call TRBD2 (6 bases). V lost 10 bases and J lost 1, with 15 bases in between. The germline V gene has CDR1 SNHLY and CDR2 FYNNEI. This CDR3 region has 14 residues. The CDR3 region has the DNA TGTGCCAAGGCACGGACGGGGGGCACAGATACGCAGTATTTT. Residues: CAKARTGGTDTQYF.

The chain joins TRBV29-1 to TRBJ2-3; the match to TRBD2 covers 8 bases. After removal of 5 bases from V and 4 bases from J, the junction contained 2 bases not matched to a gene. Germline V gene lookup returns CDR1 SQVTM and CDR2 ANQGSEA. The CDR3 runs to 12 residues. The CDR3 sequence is CSVSREADTQYF. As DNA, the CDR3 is TGCAGCGTTTCGCGGGAGGCAGATACGCAGTATTTT.

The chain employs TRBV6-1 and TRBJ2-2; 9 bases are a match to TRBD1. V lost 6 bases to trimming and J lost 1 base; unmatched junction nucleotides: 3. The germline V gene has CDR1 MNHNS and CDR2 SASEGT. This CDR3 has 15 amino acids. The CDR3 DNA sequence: TGTGCCAGCAGACCGGGACAGGGGAACACCGGGGAGCTGTTTTTT. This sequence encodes CASRPGQGNTGELFF.

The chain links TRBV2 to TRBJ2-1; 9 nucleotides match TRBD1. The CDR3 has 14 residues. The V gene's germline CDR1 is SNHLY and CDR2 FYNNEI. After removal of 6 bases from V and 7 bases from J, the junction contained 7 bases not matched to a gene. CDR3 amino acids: CASRARDRGNEQFF. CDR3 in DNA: TGTGCCAGCAGGGCCCGTGACAGGGGGAATGAGCAGTTCTTC.

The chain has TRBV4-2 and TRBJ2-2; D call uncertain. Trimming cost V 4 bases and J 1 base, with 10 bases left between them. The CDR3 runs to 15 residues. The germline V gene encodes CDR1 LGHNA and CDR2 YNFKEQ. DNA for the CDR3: TGTGCCAGCAGCCGATCCATAAAGAACACCGGGGAGCTGTTTTTT. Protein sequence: CASSRSIKNTGELFF.

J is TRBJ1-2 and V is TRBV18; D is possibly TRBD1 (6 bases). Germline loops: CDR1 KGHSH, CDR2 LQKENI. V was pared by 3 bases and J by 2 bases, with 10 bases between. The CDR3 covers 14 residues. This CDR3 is CASSPRTVNYGYTF. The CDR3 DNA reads TGTGCCAGCTCACCCCGGACAGTCAACTATGGCTACACCTTC.

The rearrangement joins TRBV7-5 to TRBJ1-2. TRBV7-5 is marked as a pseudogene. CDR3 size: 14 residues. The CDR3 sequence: CALSGREGNYGYTF. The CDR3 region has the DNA TGTGCCTTAAGCGGGAGGGAGGGTAACTATGGCTACACCTTC.

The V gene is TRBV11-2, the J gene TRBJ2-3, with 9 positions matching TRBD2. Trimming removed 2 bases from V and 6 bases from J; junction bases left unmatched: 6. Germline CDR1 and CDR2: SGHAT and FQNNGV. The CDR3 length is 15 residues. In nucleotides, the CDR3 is TGTGCCAGCAGCTTAATGGCGGGAGGGCTGGATACGCAGTATTTT. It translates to CASSLMAGGLDTQYF.

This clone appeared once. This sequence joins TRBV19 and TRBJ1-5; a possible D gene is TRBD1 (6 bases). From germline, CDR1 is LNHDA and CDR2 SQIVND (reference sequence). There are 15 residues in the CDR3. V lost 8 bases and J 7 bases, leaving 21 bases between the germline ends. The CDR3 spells CASSGSPGVGQPQHF. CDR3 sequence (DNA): TGTGCCAGTTCCGGATCTCCAGGGGTAGGCCAGCCCCAGCATTTT.

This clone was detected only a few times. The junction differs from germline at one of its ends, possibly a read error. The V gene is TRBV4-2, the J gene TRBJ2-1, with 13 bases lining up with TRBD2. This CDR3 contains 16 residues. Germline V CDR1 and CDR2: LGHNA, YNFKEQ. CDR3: CASSQEVRTSGGGQFF. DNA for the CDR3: TGTGCCAGCAGTCAAGAAGTCCGGACTAGCGGGGGCGGGCAGTTCTTC.

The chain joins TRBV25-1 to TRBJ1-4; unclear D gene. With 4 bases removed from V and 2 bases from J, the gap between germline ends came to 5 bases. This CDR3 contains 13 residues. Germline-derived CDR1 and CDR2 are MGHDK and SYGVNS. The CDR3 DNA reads TGTGCCAGCAGTGGGTCTACTAATGAAAAACTGTTTTTT. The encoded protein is CASSGSTNEKLFF. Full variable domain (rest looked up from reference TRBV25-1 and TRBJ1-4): EADIYQTPRYLVIGTGKKITLECSQTMGHDKMYWYQQDPGMELHLIHYSYGVNSTEKGDLSSESTVSRIRTEHFPLTLESARPSHTSQYLCASSGSTNEKLFFGSGTQLSVL.

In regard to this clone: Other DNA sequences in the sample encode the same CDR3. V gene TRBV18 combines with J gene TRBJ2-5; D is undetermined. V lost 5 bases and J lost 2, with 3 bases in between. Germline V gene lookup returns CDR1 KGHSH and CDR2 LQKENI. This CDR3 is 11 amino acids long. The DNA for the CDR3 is TGTGCCAGCTCAAGACAAGAGACCCAGTACTTC. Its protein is CASSRQETQYF. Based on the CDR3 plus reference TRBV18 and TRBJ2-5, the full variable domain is NAGVMQNPRHLVRRRGQEARLRCSPMKGHSHVYWYRQLPEEGLKFMVYLQKENIIDESGMPKERFSAEFPKEGPSILRIQQVVRGDSAAYFCASSRQETQYFGPGTRLLVL.

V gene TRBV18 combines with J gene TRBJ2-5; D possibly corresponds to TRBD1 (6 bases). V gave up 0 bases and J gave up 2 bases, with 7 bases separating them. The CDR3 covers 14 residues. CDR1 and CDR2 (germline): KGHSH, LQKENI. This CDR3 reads CASSPPQGQETQYF. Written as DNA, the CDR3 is TGTGCCAGCTCACCACCTCAGGGGCAAGAGACCCAGTACTTC.

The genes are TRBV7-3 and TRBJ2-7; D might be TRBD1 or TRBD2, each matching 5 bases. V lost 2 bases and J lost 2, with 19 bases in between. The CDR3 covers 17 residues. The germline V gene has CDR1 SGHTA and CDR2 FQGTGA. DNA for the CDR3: TGTGCCAGCAGCTTACGCGGGCCGGACACGTATACCTACGAGCAGTACTTC. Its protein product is CASSLRGPDTYTYEQYF.

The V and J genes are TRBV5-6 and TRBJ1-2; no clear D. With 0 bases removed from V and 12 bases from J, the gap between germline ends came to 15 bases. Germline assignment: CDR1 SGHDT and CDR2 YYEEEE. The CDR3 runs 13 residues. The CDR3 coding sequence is TGTGCCAGCAGCTTGGCCGACCTCGGCGGGAACACCTTC. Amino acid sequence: CASSLADLGGNTF.

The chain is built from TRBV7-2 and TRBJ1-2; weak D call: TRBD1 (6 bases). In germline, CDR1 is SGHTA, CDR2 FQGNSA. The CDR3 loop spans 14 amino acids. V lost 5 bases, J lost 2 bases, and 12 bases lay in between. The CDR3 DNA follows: TGTGCCAGCAGCGCCAGGGGACCAAACTATGGCTACACCTTC. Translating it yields CASSARGPNYGYTF.

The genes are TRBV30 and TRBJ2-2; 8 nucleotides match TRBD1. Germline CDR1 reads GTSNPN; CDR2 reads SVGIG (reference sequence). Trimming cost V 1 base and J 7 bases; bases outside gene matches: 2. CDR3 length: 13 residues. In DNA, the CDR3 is TGTGCCTGGAGTGGACAGGGGAACGGGGAGCTGTTTTTT. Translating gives CAWSGQGNGELFF.

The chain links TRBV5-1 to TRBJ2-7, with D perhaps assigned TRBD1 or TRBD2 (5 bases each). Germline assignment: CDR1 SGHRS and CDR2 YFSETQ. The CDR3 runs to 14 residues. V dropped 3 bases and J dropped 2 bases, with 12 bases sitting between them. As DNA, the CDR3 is TGCGCCAGCAGCTCCGGGACGTCTACCTACGAGCAGTACTTC. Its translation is CASSSGTSTYEQYF.

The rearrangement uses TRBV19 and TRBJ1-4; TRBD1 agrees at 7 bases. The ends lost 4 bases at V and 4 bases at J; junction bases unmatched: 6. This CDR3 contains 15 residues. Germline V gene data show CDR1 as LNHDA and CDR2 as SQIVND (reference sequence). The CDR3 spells CASSTRTGLNEKLFF. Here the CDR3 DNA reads TGTGCCAGTAGTACCCGGACAGGTCTTAATGAAAAACTGTTTTTT.

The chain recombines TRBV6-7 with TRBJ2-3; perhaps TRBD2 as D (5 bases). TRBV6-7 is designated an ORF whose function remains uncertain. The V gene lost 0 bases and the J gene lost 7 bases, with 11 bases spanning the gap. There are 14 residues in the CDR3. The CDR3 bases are TGTGCCAGCAGTTACTCGAACTCGGGGAATACGCAGTATTTT. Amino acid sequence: CASSYSNSGNTQYF.